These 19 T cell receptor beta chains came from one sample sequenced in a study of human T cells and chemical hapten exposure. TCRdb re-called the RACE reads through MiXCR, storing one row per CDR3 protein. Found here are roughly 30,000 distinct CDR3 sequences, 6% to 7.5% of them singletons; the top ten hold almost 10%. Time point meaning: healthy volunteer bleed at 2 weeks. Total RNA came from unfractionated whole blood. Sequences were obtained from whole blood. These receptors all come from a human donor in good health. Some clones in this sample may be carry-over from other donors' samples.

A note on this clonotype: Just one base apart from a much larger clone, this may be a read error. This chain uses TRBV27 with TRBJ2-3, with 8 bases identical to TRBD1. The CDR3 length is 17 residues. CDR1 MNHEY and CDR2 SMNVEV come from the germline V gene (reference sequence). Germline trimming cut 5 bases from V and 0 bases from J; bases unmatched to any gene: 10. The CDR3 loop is CASSPNARGRSTDTQYF. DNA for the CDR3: TGTGCCAGCAGTCCCAACGCCAGGGGGCGCAGCACAGATACGCAGTATTTT.

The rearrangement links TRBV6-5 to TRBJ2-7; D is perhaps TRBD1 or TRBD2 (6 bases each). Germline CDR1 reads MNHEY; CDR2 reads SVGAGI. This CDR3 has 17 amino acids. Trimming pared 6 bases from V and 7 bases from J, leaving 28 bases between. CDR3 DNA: TGTGCCAGCAGGAGGGGGGCAGCCGAGGCTCGAGGGGGGGAGCAGTACTTC. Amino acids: CASRRGAAEARGGEQYF.

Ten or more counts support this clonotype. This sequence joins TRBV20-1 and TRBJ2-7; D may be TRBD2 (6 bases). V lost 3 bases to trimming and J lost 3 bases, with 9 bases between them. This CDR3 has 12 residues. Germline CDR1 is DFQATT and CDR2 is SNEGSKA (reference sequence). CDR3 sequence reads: CSASGGNYEQYF. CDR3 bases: TGCAGTGCTAGCGGCGGGAACTACGAGCAGTACTTC.

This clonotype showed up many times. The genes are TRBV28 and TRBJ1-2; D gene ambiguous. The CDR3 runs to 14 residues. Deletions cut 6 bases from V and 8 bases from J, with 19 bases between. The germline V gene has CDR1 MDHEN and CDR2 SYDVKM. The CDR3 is CASRKIDRTSGYTF. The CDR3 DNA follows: TGTGCCAGCAGAAAAATCGACCGGACCAGCGGCTACACCTTC.

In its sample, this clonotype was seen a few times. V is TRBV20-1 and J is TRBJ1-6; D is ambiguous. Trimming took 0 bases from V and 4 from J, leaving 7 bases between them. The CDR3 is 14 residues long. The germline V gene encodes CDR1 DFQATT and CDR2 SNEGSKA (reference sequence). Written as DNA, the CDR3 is TGCAGTGCTAGAGATCGCGGATATAATTCACCCCTCCACTTT. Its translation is CSARDRGYNSPLHF.

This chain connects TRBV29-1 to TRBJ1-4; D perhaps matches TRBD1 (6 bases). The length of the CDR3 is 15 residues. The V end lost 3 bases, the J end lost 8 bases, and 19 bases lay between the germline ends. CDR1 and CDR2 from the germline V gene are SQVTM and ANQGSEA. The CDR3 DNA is TGCAGCGTTGAGGAAACAGGGAAAGTTGGCGAAAAACTGTTTTTT. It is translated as CSVEETGKVGEKLFF.

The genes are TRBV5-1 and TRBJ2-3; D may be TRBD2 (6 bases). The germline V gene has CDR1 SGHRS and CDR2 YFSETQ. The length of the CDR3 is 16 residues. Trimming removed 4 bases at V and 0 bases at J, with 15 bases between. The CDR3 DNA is TGCGCCAGCAGCCTCCCGAGACTAGAAAGCACAGATACGCAGTATTTT. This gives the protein CASSLPRLESTDTQYF. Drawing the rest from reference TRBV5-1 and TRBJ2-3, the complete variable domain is KAGVTQTPRYLIKTRGQQVTLSCSPISGHRSVSWYQQTPGQGLQFLFEYFSETQRNKGNFPGRFSGRQFSNSRSEMNVSTLELGDSALYLCASSLPRLESTDTQYFGPGTRLTVL.

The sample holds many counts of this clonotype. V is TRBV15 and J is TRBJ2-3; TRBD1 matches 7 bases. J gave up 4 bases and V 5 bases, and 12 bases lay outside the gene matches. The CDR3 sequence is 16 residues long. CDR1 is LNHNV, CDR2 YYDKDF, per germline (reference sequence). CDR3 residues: CATSAQSGGGPDTQYF. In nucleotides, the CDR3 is TGTGCCACCAGCGCACAGTCAGGGGGTGGCCCAGATACGCAGTATTTT.

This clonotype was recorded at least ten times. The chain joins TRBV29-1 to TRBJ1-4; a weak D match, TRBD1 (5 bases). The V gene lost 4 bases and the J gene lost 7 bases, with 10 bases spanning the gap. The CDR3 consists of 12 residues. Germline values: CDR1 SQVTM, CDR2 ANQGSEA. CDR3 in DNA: TGCAGCGTTGCAGGGATTGGTGAAAAACTGTTTTTT. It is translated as CSVAGIGEKLFF.

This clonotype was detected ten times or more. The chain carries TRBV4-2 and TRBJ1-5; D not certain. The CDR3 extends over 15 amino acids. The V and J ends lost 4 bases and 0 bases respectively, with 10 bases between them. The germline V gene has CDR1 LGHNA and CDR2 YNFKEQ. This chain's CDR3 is CASSRVPNSNQPQHF. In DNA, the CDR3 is TGTGCCAGCAGCCGTGTGCCGAATAGCAATCAGCCCCAGCATTTT.

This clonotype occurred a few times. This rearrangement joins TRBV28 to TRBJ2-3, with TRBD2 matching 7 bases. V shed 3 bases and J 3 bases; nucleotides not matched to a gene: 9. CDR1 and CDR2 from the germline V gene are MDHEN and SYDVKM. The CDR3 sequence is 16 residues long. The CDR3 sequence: CASSLGLADWTDTQYF. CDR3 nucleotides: TGTGCCAGCAGTTTGGGGCTAGCGGATTGGACAGATACGCAGTATTTT.

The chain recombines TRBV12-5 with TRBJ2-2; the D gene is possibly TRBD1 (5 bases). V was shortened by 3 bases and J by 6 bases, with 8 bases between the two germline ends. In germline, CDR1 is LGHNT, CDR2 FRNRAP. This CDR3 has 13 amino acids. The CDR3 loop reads CASGFSGSGELFF. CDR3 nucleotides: TGTGCTAGTGGTTTCTCAGGGTCCGGGGAGCTGTTTTTT.

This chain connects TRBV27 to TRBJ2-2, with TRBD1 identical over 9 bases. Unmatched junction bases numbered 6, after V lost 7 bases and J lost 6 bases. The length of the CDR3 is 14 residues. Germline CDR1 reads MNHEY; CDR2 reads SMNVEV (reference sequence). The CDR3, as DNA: TGTGCCAGCACCGTGACAGGGGGAGCCGGGGAGCTGTTTTTT. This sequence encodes CASTVTGGAGELFF.

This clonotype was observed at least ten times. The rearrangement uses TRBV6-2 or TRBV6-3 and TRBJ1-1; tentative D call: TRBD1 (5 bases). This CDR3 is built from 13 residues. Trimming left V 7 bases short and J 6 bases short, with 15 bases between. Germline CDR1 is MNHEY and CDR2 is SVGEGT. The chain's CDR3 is CASKTQDIAEAFF. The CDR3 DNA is TGTGCCAGCAAAACACAGGATATCGCTGAAGCTTTCTTT.

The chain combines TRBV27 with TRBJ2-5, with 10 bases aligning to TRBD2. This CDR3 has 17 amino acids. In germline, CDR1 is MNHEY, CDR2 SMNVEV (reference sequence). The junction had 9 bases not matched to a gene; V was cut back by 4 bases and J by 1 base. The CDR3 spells CASSSPRLAGRQETQYF. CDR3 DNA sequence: TGTGCCAGCAGTTCTCCAAGACTAGCGGGCCGCCAAGAGACCCAGTACTTC.

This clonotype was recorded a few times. The CDR3 DNA follows: TGTGCCACCAGCGCGGACCCGAACACTGAAGCTTTCTTT. The encoded protein is CATSADPNTEAFF. This chain joins TRBV15 and TRBJ1-1; D unclear. Germline loops: CDR1 LNHNV, CDR2 YYDKDF (reference sequence). The CDR3 sequence is 13 residues long. V shed 5 bases and J shed 1 base, with 8 bases lying between them.

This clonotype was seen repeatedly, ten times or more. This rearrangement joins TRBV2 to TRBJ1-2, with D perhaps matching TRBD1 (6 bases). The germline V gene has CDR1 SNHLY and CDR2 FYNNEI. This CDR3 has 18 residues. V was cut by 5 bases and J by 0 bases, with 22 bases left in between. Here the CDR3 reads CASSLPTDRFSPNYGYTF. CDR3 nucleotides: TGTGCCAGCAGTCTGCCGACGGACAGATTCTCCCCTAACTATGGCTACACCTTC.

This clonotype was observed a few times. The CDR3 region is CASSLGFGDTQYF. The CDR3 nucleotides are TGCGCCAGCAGCTTGGGGTTCGGAGATACGCAGTATTTT. The V and J genes are TRBV5-1 and TRBJ2-3; D is uncertain. This CDR3 is built from 13 residues. Germline loops: CDR1 SGHRS, CDR2 YFSETQ. With 0 bases removed from V and 5 bases from J, the gap between germline ends came to 7 bases.

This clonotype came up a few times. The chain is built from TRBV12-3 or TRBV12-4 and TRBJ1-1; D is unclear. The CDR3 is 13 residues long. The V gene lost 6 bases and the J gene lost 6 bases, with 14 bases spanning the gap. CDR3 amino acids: CASSPRRGAEAFF. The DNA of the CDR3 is TGTGCCAGCAGCCCACGAAGAGGAGCTGAAGCTTTCTTT.